This TCR beta chain derives from a study of spatial heterogeneity in lung cancer. At the level of the study: PBMC collected at follow-up were sequenced when available, a median of roughly two years after resection. Detected beta-chain sequences consistently exceeded alpha-chain sequences.

The length of the CDR3 is 14 residues. With 0 bases removed from V and 7 bases from J, the gap between germline ends came to 13 bases. Germline lookup yields CDR1 MNHNS and CDR2 SASEGT. TCR cDNA molecules each had a unique molecular identifier. TCRdb re-derived calls from the 5' RACE reads in MiXCR, one entry per CDR3 protein. The table has roughly 120,000 distinct CDR3 sequences, about 12% seen once; the top ten hold around 17%. Points on this clonotype: Its antigen is unidentified.

The sample's time point: blood at routine non-recurrence follow-up after resection. No cell sorting; template was whole RNA from tumor, lung tissue or PBMC. The study's findings and limits: Resection saw ubiquitous expanded tumor TCRs appear in blood more than follow-up did.

The chain links TRBV6-1 to TRBJ2-7, with D possibly TRBD1 on 5 matching bases. Sample: PBMCs, taken at follow-up. The sequence derives from a male donor with early-stage non-small cell lung cancer. Written as DNA, the CDR3 is TGTGCCAGCAGTGAAGCGGGGCCCTCCTCAGAGCAGTACTTC. Translating gives CASSEAGPSSEQYF.